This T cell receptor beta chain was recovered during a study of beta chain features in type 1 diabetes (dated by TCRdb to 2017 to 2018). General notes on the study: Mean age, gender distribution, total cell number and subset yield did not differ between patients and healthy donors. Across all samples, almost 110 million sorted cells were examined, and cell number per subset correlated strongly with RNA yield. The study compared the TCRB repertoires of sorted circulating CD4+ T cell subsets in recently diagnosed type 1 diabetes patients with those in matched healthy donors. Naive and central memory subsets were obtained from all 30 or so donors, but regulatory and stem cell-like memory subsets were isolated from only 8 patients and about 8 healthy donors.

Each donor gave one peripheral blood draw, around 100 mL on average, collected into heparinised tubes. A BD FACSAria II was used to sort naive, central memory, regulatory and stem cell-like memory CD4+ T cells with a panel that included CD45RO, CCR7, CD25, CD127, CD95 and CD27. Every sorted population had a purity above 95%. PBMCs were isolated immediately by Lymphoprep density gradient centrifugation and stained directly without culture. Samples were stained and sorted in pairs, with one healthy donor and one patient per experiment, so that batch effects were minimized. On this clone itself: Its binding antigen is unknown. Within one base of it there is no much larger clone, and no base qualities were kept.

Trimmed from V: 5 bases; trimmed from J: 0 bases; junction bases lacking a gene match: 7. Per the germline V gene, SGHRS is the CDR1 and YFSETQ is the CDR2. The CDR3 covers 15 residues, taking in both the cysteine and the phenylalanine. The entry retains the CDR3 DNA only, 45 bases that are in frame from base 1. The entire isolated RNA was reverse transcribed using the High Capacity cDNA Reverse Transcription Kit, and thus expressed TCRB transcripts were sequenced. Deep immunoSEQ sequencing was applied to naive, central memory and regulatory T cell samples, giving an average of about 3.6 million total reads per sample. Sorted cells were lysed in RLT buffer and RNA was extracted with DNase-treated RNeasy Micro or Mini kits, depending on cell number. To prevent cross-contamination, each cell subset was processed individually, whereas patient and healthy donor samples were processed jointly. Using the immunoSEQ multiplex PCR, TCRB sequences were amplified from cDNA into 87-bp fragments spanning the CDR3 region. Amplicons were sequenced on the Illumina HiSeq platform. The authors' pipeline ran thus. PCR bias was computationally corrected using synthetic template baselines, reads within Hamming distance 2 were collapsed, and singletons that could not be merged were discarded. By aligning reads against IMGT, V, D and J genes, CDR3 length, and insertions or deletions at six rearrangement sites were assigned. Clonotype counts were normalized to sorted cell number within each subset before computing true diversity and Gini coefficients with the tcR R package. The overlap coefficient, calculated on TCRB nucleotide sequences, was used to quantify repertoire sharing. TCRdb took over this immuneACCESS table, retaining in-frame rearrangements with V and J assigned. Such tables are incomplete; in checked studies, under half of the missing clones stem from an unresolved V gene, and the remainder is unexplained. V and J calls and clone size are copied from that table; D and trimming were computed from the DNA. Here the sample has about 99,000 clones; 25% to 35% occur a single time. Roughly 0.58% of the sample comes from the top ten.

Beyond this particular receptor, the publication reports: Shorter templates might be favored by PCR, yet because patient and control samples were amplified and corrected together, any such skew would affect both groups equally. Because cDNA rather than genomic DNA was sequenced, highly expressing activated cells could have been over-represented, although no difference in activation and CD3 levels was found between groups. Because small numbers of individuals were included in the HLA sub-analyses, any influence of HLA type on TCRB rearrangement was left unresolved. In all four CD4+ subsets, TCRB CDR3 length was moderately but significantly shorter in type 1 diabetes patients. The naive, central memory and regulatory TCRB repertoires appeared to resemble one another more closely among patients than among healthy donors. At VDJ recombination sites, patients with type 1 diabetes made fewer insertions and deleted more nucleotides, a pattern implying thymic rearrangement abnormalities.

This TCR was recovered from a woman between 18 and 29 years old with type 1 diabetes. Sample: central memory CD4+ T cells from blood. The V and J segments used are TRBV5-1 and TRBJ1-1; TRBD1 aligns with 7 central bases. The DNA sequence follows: TGCGCCAGCAGGGAGGGGGCCTCGATGAACACTGAAGCTTTCTTT. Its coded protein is CASREGASMNTEAFF.